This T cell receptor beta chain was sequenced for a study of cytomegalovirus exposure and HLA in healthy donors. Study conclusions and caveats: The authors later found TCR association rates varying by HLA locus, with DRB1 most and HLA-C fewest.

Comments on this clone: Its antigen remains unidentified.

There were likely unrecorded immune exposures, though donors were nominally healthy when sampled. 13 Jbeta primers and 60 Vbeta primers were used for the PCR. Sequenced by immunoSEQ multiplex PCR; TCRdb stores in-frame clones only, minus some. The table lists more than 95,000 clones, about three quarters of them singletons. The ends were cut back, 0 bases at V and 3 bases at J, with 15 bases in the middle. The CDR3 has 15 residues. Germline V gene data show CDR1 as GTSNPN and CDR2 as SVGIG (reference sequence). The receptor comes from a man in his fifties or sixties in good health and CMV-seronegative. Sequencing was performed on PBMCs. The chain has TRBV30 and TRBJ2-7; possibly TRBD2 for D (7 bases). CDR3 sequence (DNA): TGTGCCTGGAGTGTAATGGGGGGGCTAAGCTACGAGCAGTACTTC. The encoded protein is CAWSVMGGLSYEQYF.